Below, 28 T cell receptor beta chains from the same sample are listed, as sequenced in a study of graft-versus-host responses after intestinal transplantation. Only in-frame clones appear in the TCRdb table, and some are missing; sequencing was by immunoSEQ multiplex PCR. The sample includes some 66,000 clones, around 90% of them seen just once. Graft material was processed, releasing intraepithelial and lamina propria lymphocytes. Source: ileum tissue, taken approximately 56 weeks after transplant. The receptors here all came from a human patient who received an intestinal transplant, so some T cells may come from the graft donor.

The table lists this clone with a few counts. The CDR3 nucleotides read TGTGCCAGCAGTTACCCGGACGCTCGAATGAACACTGAAGCTTTCTTT. It is translated as CASSYPDARMNTEAFF. The rearrangement joins TRBV6-5 to TRBJ1-1; D is unclear. Germline V gives CDR1 MNHEY, CDR2 SVGAGI. CDR3 length: 16 amino acids. Trimming stripped 2 bases from V and 0 bases from J, with 13 bases between.

This chain uses TRBV10-1 with TRBJ2-1; 8 bases agree with TRBD2. V gave up 1 base and J gave up 7 bases; unmatched junction bases: 9. CDR3 length: 16 residues. Germline V gene sequence: CDR1 WNHNN, CDR2 SYGVQD (reference sequence). CDR3 sequence (DNA): TGCGCCAGCAGTGAGTGGCGGGGGGACGGGTTGAATGAGCAGTTCTTC. As protein: CASSEWRGDGLNEQFF.

In its sample, this clone was seen once. V and J are TRBV14 and TRBJ2-1; D is ambiguous. The germline V gene encodes CDR1 SGHDN and CDR2 FVKESK. The V gene lost 4 bases and the J gene lost 4 bases, with 8 bases spanning the gap. The CDR3 sequence is 13 residues long. CDR3 DNA: TGTGCCAGCAGCCCGATCTTATACAATGAGCAGTTCTTC. It specifies CASSPILYNEQFF.

The gene calls are TRBV5-6 and TRBJ2-1; TRBD2 matches 7 bases. CDR1 and CDR2 (germline): SGHDT, YYEEEE. This CDR3 has 16 residues. V lost 0 bases to trimming and J lost 2 bases; unmatched junction nucleotides: 5. The CDR3 reads CASSLELAGPYNEQFF. In DNA, the CDR3 is TGTGCCAGCAGCTTGGAGTTAGCGGGCCCCTACAATGAGCAGTTCTTC.

The rearrangement uses TRBV29-1 and TRBJ2-3; 8 nucleotides match TRBD1. This CDR3 is built from 15 residues. Germline CDR1 reads SQVTM; CDR2 reads ANQGSEA. Losses at the gene ends were 7 bases for V and 3 bases for J; bases not matched to a gene: 12. This CDR3 is CSARQGTWGTDTQYF. The CDR3, as DNA: TGCAGCGCTCGACAGGGGACCTGGGGGACAGATACGCAGTATTTT.

The chain uses TRBV7-9 and TRBJ1-1, with unresolved D. Germline CDR1 reads SEHNR; CDR2 reads FQNEAQ (reference sequence). V dropped 4 bases and J dropped 3 bases, with 18 bases sitting between them. The CDR3 extends over 16 amino acids. CDR3 protein: CASSSTHTLGYTEAFF. For the CDR3, the DNA is TGTGCCAGCAGCTCCACACACACACTAGGTTACACTGAAGCTTTCTTT.

The chain has TRBV4-1 and TRBJ2-1, with TRBD2 identical over 8 bases. Germline CDR1 and CDR2: MGHRA and YSYEKL. The junction had 7 bases not matched to a gene; V was cut back by 2 bases and J by 10 bases. The CDR3 covers 14 residues. CDR3 in DNA: TGCGCCAGCAGCCAACTCGGACTAGCCGAGGAGCAGTTCTTC. Translation gives CASSQLGLAEEQFF.

The chain combines TRBV6-5 with TRBJ2-7; maybe TRBD2 (6 bases). The CDR3 is 15 residues long. The germline V gene encodes CDR1 MNHEY and CDR2 SVGAGI. Trimming removed 6 bases from V and 5 bases from J, with 20 bases in between. The CDR3 DNA sequence: TGTGCCAGCAGAGAGACTAGTCTGATTCCGGACGAGCAGTACTTC. Its protein product is CASRETSLIPDEQYF.

About this clone: Other nucleotide sequences in the sample specify the same CDR3. The gene calls are TRBV28 and TRBJ1-5; a possible D gene is TRBD1 (6 bases). Trimming took 8 bases from V and 7 from J, leaving 18 bases between them. Germline CDR1 and CDR2: MDHEN and SYDVKM. CDR3 length equals 14 residues. The CDR3 nucleotides are TGTGCCAGCCAAACCGACAGGATGAACCAGCCCCAGCATTTT. Protein: CASQTDRMNQPQHF.

This chain links TRBV19 with TRBJ1-5, with D unclear. This CDR3 spans 14 amino acids. The germline gives CDR1 LNHDA, CDR2 SQIVND (reference sequence). Trimming stripped 3 bases from V and 4 bases from J, with 10 bases between. In DNA form, the CDR3 reads TGTGCCAGTAGTATTAGAGGCTTTAATCAGCCCCAGCATTTT. Encoded protein: CASSIRGFNQPQHF.

J is TRBJ1-5 and V is TRBV15; maybe TRBD1 (6 bases). The V and J ends lost 1 base and 5 bases respectively, with 18 bases between them. Per the germline V gene, CDR1 is LNHNV and CDR2 is YYDKDF (reference sequence). There are 17 residues in the CDR3. DNA for the CDR3: TGTGCCACCAGCAGAGCCATATGGGACACCAGATATCAGCCCCAGCATTTT. It specifies CATSRAIWDTRYQPQHF.

The chain combines TRBV6-5 with TRBJ2-7, with 12 bases lining up with TRBD2. The ends lost 7 bases at V and 5 bases at J; junction bases unmatched: 9. Looked up from germline, CDR1 is MNHEY and CDR2 is SVGAGI. CDR3 length: 15 residues. The CDR3 nucleotides read TGTGCCAGCAAGAACCTAGCGGGAGGGCCCCACGAGCAGTACTTC. This gives the protein CASKNLAGGPHEQYF.

This chain joins TRBV6-1 and TRBJ1-6, with a tentative D call TRBD1 (6 bases). The CDR3 is 15 amino acids. Germline V gene lookup returns CDR1 MNHNS and CDR2 SASEGT. V lost 6 bases to trimming and J lost 8 bases, with 17 bases between them. The CDR3 is CASRDFRQADSPLHF. The CDR3 DNA is TGTGCCAGCAGGGATTTTCGACAGGCTGATTCACCCCTCCACTTT.

V is TRBV6-6 and J is TRBJ2-7; D is unresolved. The germline V gene encodes CDR1 MNHNY and CDR2 SVGAGI (reference sequence). The CDR3 covers 12 residues. Trimming left V 2 bases short and J 3 bases short, with 5 bases between. The CDR3 coding sequence is TGTGCCAGCAGTTACACCCGCTACGAGCAGTACTTC. Protein: CASSYTRYEQYF.

The V gene is TRBV25-1, the J gene TRBJ2-5, with TRBD2 matching 7 bases. V shed 2 bases, J shed 0 bases, and the junction held 6 bases outside the gene matches. Germline V gene lookup returns CDR1 MGHDK and CDR2 SYGVNS. The CDR3 is made up of 16 amino acids. Written as DNA, the CDR3 is TGTGCCAGCAGTGAAGGGGAGGGGCTATACCAAGAGACCCAGTACTTC. It specifies CASSEGEGLYQETQYF. The entire variable domain, with the rest obtained from reference TRBV25-1 and TRBJ2-5, is as follows: EADIYQTPRYLVIGTGKKITLECSQTMGHDKMYWYQQDPGMELHLIHYSYGVNSTEKGDLSSESTVSRIRTEHFPLTLESARPSHTSQYLCASSEGEGLYQETQYFGPGTRLLVL.

As for this clone: The junction does not match germline at one end; this may be a read error. This CDR3 reads CASGEREGGHNEQFF. CDR3 bases: TGTGCCAGCGGTGAGCGGGAGGGTGGGCACAATGAGCAGTTCTTC. This rearrangement joins TRBV6-1 to TRBJ2-1; the match to TRBD2 covers 10 bases. Germline lookup yields CDR1 MNHNS and CDR2 SASEGT. CDR3 length: 15 amino acids.

This chain links TRBV7-9 with TRBJ2-7; D is unresolved. In germline, CDR1 is SEHNR, CDR2 FQNEAQ (reference sequence). There are 15 residues in the CDR3. The V end was cut by 0 bases, the J end by 1 base, with 10 bases between. The CDR3 DNA reads TGTGCCAGCAGCTTAGCGGAGACGGATTCCTACGAGCAGTACTTC. Translating it yields CASSLAETDSYEQYF.

V gene TRBV27 combines with J gene TRBJ2-3; the D is unclear. The germline CDR1 and CDR2 sequences are MNHEY and SMNVEV (reference sequence). The CDR3 runs 13 residues. V dropped 4 bases and J dropped 5 bases, with 10 bases sitting between them. CDR3: CASSSPLVDTQYF. In DNA form, the CDR3 reads TGTGCCAGCAGTTCACCCCTCGTAGATACGCAGTATTTT.

V is TRBV5-1 and J is TRBJ2-2, with 7 bases identical to TRBD1. V shed 3 bases and J 1 base; nucleotides not matched to a gene: 9. Looked up from germline, CDR1 is SGHRS and CDR2 is YFSETQ. CDR3 size: 17 residues. The CDR3 DNA sequence: TGCGCCAGCAGCTCCCCGCAAAGGGACAGGAACACCGGGGAGCTGTTTTTT. This gives the protein CASSSPQRDRNTGELFF.

This sequence joins TRBV6-5 and TRBJ2-1, with D perhaps matching TRBD1 (7 bases). Germline V gene lookup returns CDR1 MNHEY and CDR2 SVGAGI. The V and J ends lost 7 bases and 9 bases respectively, with 19 bases between them. The length of the CDR3 is 14 residues. CDR3 in DNA: TGTGCCAGCACTACCACTGGGACAGCGGGTGAGCAGTTCTTC. It is translated as CASTTTGTAGEQFF.

This sequence joins TRBV5-6 and TRBJ2-3; D unresolved. V was cut by 1 base and J by 1 base, with 4 bases left in between. The CDR3 is made up of 13 amino acids. Germline V gene sequence: CDR1 SGHDT, CDR2 YYEEEE. The CDR3 DNA sequence: TGTGCCAGCAGCTTGCTTGGCACAGATACGCAGTATTTT. Translation gives CASSLLGTDTQYF.

This chain connects TRBV18 to TRBJ2-5; 7 bases match TRBD1. The CDR3 is 13 amino acids. Germline CDR1 KGHSH, CDR2 LQKENI. The V gene end was trimmed by 6 bases and the J gene end by 5 bases; junction bases not matched to a gene: 6. In nucleotides, the CDR3 is TGTGCCAGCTCTCAACTGGACAGGGAGACCCAGTACTTC. Its translation is CASSQLDRETQYF.

A remark on this clone: One end of the junction is discordant with germline, which a read error may explain. The rearrangement uses TRBV28 and TRBJ1-4, with D perhaps TRBD1 (6 bases). Per germline, CDR1 MDHEN and CDR2 SYDVKM. CDR3 length equals 13 residues. The CDR3 bases are TGTGCCAGCAGCCGGGCAGGGGCCAACCGGAGTCTTTTT. This sequence encodes CASSRAGANRSLF.

This sequence joins TRBV6-6 and TRBJ1-5; unclear D gene. This CDR3 is 13 amino acids long. Trimming pared 7 bases from V and 6 bases from J, leaving 13 bases between. Germline V gene sequence: CDR1 MNHNY, CDR2 SVGAGI (reference sequence). This chain's CDR3 is CASIKSTGQPQHF. In DNA, the CDR3 is TGTGCCAGCATCAAATCAACGGGTCAGCCCCAGCATTTT.

This chain joins TRBV16 and TRBJ1-1; D might be TRBD1 (5 bases). The CDR3 is made up of 13 amino acids. The ends were cut back, 0 bases at V and 4 bases at J, with 6 bases in the middle. Per germline, CDR1 KGHSY and CDR2 FQNENV. In DNA form, the CDR3 reads TGTGCCAGCAGCCAATCGGGGGGCACTGAAGCTTTCTTT. Its protein product is CASSQSGGTEAFF.

This chain connects TRBV27 to TRBJ1-1; no firm D call. CDR3 length equals 11 residues. Between the trimmed V and J ends, which lost 3 bases and 5 bases, there was a span of 4 bases. The V gene's germline CDR1 is MNHEY and CDR2 SMNVEV (reference sequence). CDR3 residues: CASSFGTEAFF. Here the CDR3 DNA reads TGTGCCAGCAGTTTTGGGACTGAAGCTTTCTTT.

The rearrangement uses TRBV25-1 and TRBJ2-7; D call uncertain. V shed 3 bases and J shed 2 bases, with 11 bases lying between them. CDR3 length: 14 residues. Germline V gene lookup returns CDR1 MGHDK and CDR2 SYGVNS. CDR3 nucleotides: TGTGCCAGCAGTGATCTGGGTGTTCCCTACGAGCAGTACTTC. Translation: CASSDLGVPYEQYF.

The J gene is TRBJ1-3, the V gene TRBV7-3; possible D gene TRBD1, 5 bases. V was cut by 2 bases and J by 9 bases, with 17 bases left in between. This CDR3 has 15 amino acids. Per the germline V gene, CDR1 is SGHTA and CDR2 is FQGTGA. In nucleotides, the CDR3 is TGTGCCAGCAGCTTAGTCGGGGGTGTTGGTAGCACCATATATTTT. It codes for CASSLVGGVGSTIYF.